The 4 T cell receptor beta chains below come from one sample, sequenced in a study of control samples from healthy donors and cancer patients. The method was immunoSEQ multiplex PCR; TCRdb's version includes in-frame clones alone and lacks a portion of them. The table shows 150,000 to 160,000 clones, with about 94% occurring only once. Sequenced: blood. The receptor set was obtained from a man aged 40-49 years in good health.

The V and J genes are TRBV9 and TRBJ1-2; D might be TRBD1 (5 bases). Trimming stripped 0 bases from V and 3 bases from J, with 15 bases between. Germline V lookup: CDR1 SGDLS, CDR2 YYNGEE. The CDR3 totals 16 residues. CDR3 in DNA: TGTGCCAGCAGCGTAGTAGGCCAGGGTGATGACTATGGCTACACCTTC. Its protein is CASSVVGQGDDYGYTF.

The J gene is TRBJ2-7, the V gene TRBV5-7; D not certain. TRBV5-7 is flagged as an ORF with uncertain function. Trimming took 1 base from V and 2 from J, leaving 10 bases between them. The CDR3 is made up of 14 amino acids. The DNA for the CDR3 is TGTGCCAGCAGCTTGCTCGATGAAGCCTACGAGCAGTACTTC. Translation gives CASSLLDEAYEQYF.

The rearrangement joins TRBV24-1 to TRBJ1-3; 7 positions match TRBD1. The germline CDR1 and CDR2 sequences are KGHDR and SFDVKD. The CDR3 has 15 residues. After removal of 4 bases from V and 7 bases from J, the junction contained 9 bases not matched to a gene. CDR3: CATSDSSGQRNTIYF. Written as DNA, the CDR3 is TGTGCCACCAGTGACTCCTCGGGACAGCGGAACACCATATATTTT.

The V gene is TRBV6-5, the J gene TRBJ1-6, with D unclear. The CDR3 spans 13 residues. Trimming removed 8 bases at V and 5 bases at J, with 10 bases between. Germline loops: CDR1 MNHEY, CDR2 SVGAGI. The CDR3 spells CASSGLDNSPLHF. CDR3 bases: TGTGCCAGCTCGGGTCTAGATAATTCACCCCTCCACTTT.